This T cell receptor beta chain originates from a study of tumor-infiltrating lymphocytes in localized non-small cell lung cancer. As for the study in general: The cohort mixed smokers and never-smokers, several histologies, and some post-neoadjuvant-chemotherapy samples.

About this clone: Its specificity is unknown.

Clones were read by immunoSEQ multiplex PCR, and TCRdb kept only the in-frame ones, dropping some. The repertoire holds around 10,000 clones, with about 62% as singletons. Study-level results: Available tissue quantity limited TCR sequencing to a patient subset.

Material: uninvolved lung tissue not adjacent to the tumor. The origin of this receptor is a human donor with non-small cell lung cancer.

This chain's CDR3 is CASRSGFSGANVLTF. The CDR3 DNA reads as TGTGCCAGCAGGTCGGGATTCTCTGGGGCCAACGTCCTGACTTTC. This sequence joins TRBV6-5 and TRBJ2-6, with D possibly being TRBD2 (5 bases). Looked up from germline, CDR1 is MNHEY and CDR2 is SVGAGI. Trimming removed 6 bases from V and 0 bases from J, with 9 bases in between. The CDR3 sequence is 15 residues long.